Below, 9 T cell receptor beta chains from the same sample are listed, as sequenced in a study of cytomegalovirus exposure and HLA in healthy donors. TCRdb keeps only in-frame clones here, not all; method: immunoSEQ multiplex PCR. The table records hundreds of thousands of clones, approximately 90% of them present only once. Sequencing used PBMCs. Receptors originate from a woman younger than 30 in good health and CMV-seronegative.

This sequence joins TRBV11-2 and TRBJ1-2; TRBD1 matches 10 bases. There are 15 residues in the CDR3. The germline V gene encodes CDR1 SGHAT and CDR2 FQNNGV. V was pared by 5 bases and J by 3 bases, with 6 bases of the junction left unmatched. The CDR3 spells CASSRDRGLDYGYTF. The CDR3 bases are TGTGCCAGCAGCCGGGACAGGGGCCTTGACTATGGCTACACCTTC.

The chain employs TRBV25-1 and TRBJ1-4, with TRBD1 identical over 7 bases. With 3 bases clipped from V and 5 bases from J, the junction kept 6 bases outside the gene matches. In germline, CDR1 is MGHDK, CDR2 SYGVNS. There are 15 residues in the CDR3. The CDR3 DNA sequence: TGTGCCAGCAGTGATGAGGGACAGTTAAATGAAAAACTGTTTTTT. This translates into CASSDEGQLNEKLFF.

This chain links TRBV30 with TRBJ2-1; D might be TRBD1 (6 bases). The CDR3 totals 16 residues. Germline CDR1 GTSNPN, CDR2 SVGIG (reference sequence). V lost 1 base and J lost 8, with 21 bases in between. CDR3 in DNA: TGTGCCTGGAGTGAGGGGGTAGCGCTCCTCGCGGATGAGCAGTTCTTC. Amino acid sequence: CAWSEGVALLADEQFF.

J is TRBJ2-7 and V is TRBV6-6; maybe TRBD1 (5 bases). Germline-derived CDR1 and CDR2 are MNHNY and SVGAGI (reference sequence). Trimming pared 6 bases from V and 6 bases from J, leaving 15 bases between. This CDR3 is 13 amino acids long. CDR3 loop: CASRHDSSSEQYF. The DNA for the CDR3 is TGTGCCAGCAGACACGACAGTTCGAGCGAGCAGTACTTC.

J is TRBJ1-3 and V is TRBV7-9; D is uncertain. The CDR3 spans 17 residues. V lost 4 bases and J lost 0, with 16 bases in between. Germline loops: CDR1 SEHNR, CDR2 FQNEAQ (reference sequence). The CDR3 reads CASSYPGRSNSGNTIYF. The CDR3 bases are TGTGCCAGCAGCTACCCCGGGAGGTCCAACTCTGGAAACACCATATATTTT.

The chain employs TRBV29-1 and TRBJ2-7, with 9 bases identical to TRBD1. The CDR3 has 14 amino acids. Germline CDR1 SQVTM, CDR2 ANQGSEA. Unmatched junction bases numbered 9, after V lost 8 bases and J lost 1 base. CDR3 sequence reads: CSTRRDRDSYEQYF. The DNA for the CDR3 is TGCAGCACCAGAAGGGACAGGGATTCCTACGAGCAGTACTTC.

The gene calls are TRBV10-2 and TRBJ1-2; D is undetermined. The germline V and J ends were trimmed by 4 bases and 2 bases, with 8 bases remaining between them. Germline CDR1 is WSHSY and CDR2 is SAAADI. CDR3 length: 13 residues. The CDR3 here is CASSVTENYGYTF. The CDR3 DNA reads TGCGCCAGCAGTGTCACAGAAAACTATGGCTACACCTTC.

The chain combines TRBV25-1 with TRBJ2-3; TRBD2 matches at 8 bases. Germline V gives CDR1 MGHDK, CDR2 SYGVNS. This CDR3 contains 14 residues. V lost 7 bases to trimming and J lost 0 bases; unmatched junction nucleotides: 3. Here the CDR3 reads CASNAGGSTDTQYF. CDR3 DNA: TGTGCCAGCAACGCGGGGGGTAGCACAGATACGCAGTATTTT.

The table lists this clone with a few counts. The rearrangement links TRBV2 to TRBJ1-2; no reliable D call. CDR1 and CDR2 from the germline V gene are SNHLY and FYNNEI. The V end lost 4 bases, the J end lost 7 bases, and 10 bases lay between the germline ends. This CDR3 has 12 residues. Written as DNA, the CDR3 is TGTGCCAGCAGTGCCGGGGAGGGTGGCTACACCTTC. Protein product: CASSAGEGGYTF.